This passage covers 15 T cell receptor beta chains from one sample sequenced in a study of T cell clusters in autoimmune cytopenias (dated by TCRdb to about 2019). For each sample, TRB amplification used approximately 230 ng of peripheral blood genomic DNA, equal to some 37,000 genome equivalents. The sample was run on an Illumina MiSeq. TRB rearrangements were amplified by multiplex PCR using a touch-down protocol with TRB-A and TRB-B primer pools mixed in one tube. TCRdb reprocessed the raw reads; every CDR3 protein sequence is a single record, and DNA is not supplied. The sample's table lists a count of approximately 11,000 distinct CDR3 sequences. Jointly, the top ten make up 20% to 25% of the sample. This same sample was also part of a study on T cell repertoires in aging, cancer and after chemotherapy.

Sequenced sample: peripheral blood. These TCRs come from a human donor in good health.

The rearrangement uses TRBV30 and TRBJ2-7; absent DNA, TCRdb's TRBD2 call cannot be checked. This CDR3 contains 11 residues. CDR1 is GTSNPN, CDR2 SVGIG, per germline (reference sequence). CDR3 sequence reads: CAWSGRGEQYF.

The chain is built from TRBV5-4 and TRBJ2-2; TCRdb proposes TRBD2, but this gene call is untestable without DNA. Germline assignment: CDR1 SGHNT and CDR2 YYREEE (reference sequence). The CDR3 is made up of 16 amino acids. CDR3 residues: CASSPGTTRGTGELFF.

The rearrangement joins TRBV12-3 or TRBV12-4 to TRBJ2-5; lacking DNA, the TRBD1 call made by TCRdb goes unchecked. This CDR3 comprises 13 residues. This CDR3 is CASTQGAQETQYF.

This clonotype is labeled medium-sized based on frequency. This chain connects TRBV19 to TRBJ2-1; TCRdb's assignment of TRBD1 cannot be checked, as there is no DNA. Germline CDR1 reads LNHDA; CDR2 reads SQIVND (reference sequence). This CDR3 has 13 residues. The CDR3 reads CATSFGGYNEQFF.

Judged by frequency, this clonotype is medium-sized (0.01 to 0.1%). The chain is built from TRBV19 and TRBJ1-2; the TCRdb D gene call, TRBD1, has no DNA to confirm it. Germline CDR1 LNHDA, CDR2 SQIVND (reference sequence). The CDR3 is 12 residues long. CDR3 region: CASAGANYGYTF.

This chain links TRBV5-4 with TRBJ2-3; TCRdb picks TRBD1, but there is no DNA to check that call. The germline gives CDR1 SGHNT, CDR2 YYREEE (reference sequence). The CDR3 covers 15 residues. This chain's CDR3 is CASSPSGTNTDTQYF.

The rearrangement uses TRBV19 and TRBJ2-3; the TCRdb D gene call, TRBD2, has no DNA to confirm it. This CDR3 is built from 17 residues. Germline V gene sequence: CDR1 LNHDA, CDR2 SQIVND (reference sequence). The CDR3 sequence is CASSITGASGATDTQYF. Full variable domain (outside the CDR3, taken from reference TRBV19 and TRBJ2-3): DGGITQSPKYLFRKEGQNVTLSCEQNLNHDAMYWYRQDPGQGLRLIYYSQIVNDFQKGDIAEGYSVSREKKESFPLTVTSAQKNPTAFYLCASSITGASGATDTQYFGPGTRLTVL.

CDR3 region: CASSTDRGSNQPQHF. The rearrangement uses TRBV19 and TRBJ1-5; TCRdb indicates TRBD1, and absent DNA this call remains unverified. CDR3 length equals 15 residues. The germline V gene encodes CDR1 LNHDA and CDR2 SQIVND (reference sequence).

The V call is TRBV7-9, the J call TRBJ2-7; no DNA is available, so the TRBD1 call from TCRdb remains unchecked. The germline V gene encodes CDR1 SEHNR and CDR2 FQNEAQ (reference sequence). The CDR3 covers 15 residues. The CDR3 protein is CASSLGTGGGHEQYF.

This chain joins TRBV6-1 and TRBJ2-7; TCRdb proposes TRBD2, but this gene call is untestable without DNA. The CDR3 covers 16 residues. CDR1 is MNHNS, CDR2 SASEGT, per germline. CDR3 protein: CASSEGMGGGSYEQYF.

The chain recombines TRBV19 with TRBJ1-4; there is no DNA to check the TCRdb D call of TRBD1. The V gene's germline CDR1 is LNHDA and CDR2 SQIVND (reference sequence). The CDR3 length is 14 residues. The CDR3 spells CASRLDRRNEKLFF.

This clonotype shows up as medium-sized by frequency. The CDR3 protein is CASSYGEGYEQYF. The chain uses TRBV6-5 and TRBJ2-7; TCRdb's D call, TRBD2, is unchecked because there is no DNA. This CDR3 region has 13 residues. Germline V gives CDR1 MNHEY, CDR2 SVGAGI.

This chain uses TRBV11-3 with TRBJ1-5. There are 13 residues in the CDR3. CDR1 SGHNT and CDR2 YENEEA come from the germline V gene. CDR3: CASSQDWNQPQHF.

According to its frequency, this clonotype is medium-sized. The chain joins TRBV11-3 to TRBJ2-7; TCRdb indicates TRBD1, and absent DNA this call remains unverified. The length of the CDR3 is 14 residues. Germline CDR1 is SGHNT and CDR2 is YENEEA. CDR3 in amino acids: CASSTGTGGYEQYF.

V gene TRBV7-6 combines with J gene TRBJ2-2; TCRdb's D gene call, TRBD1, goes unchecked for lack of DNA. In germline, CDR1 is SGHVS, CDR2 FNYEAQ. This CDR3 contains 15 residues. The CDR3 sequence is CASSPTGQGNGELFF.